This TCR beta chain was sequenced in a study of graft-versus-host responses after intestinal transplantation. Overall study: All recipients were transplanted with multivisceral, liver-intestinal, or isolated intestinal grafts. Following induction with anti-thymocyte globulin, all recipients were given tacrolimus and steroids for two to three years.

Study-wide findings and caveats: Early post-transplant declines in HvG were associated with peak levels of circulating GvH clones.

Germline values: CDR1 MDHEN, CDR2 SYDVKM. The CDR3 has 15 amino acids. V was pared by 2 bases and J by 7 bases, with 11 bases of the junction left unmatched. Points on this clone: Its antigen is as yet unknown.

Produced via immunoSEQ multiplex PCR; TCRdb's table is partial and in-frame only. The table includes 77,000 or so clones, over 80% detected once. This receptor was obtained from a human patient who received an intestinal transplant, so some T cells may come from the graft donor. The source was PBMCs, collected 98 days after intestinal transplantation. The chain combines TRBV28 with TRBJ2-7; 7 bases agree with TRBD1. For the CDR3, the DNA is TGTGCCAGCAGTTTAACCCGGGACAGCTTGAGGGAGCAGTACTTC. This gives the protein CASSLTRDSLREQYF.